The sequence of this T cell receptor (beta chain) was determined in a study of PD-L1 blockade in urothelial cancer. Study context: Samples came from 3 weeks, at the second dose, and 6 weeks into treatment. Study-wide results and caveats: Stronger expansion of tumor-associated clones in blood at 3 weeks distinguished durable-benefit patients.

Specified time point: peripheral blood 6 weeks after treatment start. Of note for this clone: Its specificity is not known.

The protocol was immunoSEQ multiplex PCR, while the TCRdb copy is restricted to in-frame clones and leaves out a portion. The sample shows about 120,000 clones, about 82% of them seen only once. The CDR3 has 14 residues. Trimming took 4 bases from V and 10 from J; bases not matched to a gene: 11. CDR1 is GTSNPN, CDR2 SVGIG, per germline (reference sequence). This sample comprised PBMCs, obtained around atezolizumab (anti-PD-L1) treatment. This clonotype originated in a man in his fifties or sixties with urothelial cancer. This rearrangement joins TRBV30 to TRBJ2-1; 9 nucleotides align to TRBD2. CDR3 amino acids: CAWTVRLAGKEQFF. CDR3 DNA: TGTGCCTGGACCGTACGGCTAGCGGGAAAAGAGCAGTTCTTC.